This section outlines one T cell receptor (beta chain) sequence together with its context. Antigen specificity is unknown. The data originate from a study of vaccination effects on CD4 cells after COVID-19. Subsequent to 10 days of culture, CD4+ T cells were isolated. Measured with immunoSEQ multiplex PCR; TCRdb has only the in-frame clones, and not every one. The sample lists more than 50,000 clones; about 74% were seen once. CDR1 GTSNPN and CDR2 SVGIG come from the germline V gene (reference sequence). The CDR3 totals 14 residues. The V and J ends lost 0 bases and 0 bases respectively, with 8 bases between them.

The chain couples TRBV30 to TRBJ1-2; no reliable D call. This sequence was found in a human donor who received a COVID-19 vaccine. Sequencing used CD4+ T cells from PBMCs cultured without peptide, obtained before COVID-19 vaccination. The CDR3 region is CAWSVGNTNYGYTF. Written as DNA, the CDR3 is TGTGCCTGGAGTGTAGGTAATACTAACTATGGCTACACCTTC. The full variable domain, completed using reference TRBV30 and TRBJ1-2, is SQTIHQWPATLVQPVGSPLSLECTVEGTSNPNLYWYRQAAGRGLQLLFYSVGIGQISSEVPQNLSASRPQDRQFILSSKKLLLSDSGFYLCAWSVGNTNYGYTFGSGTRLTVV.